Presented here are 20 T cell receptor beta chains from one specimen sequenced in a study of cytomegalovirus exposure and HLA in healthy donors (dated by TCRdb to about 2017). Libraries were built with the immunoSEQ multiplex PCR assay. The multiplex PCR relied on a mix of 60 forward primers for TCR Vbeta segments and 13 reverse primers for TCR Jbeta segments. As stored in TCRdb, this immuneACCESS dataset retains in-frame rearrangements with V and J assigned. A fraction of the clones does not appear; measured against another copy, unresolved V genes explain less than half of the discrepancy, and the remainder lacks a known reason. This sample is represented by roughly 180,000 clones; approximately 81% of them were singletons. In total, the top ten clones hold around 2.2% of the sample. Sample: PBMCs. These receptor sequences come from a woman aged 18-30 years in good health and CMV-seropositive.

The chain employs TRBV27 and TRBJ2-3; a possible D gene is TRBD1 (6 bases). Germline CDR1 reads MNHEY; CDR2 reads SMNVEV (reference sequence). This CDR3 contains 13 residues. V gave up 3 bases and J gave up 6 bases, with 10 bases separating them. The CDR3 here is CASSLRGSDTQYF. The CDR3 DNA follows: TGTGCCAGCAGTTTGAGGGGGTCCGATACGCAGTATTTT.

As DNA, the CDR3 is TGTGCCAGCAGCTTAGCGCTACCTCGACAGACGGTGACGCAGTATTTT. This translates into CASSLALPRQTVTQYF. The chain uses TRBV11-2 and TRBJ2-3; tentative D call: TRBD1 (5 bases). With 1 base removed from V and 9 bases from J, the gap between germline ends came to 20 bases. From germline, CDR1 is SGHAT and CDR2 FQNNGV. This CDR3 is 16 amino acids long.

This sequence joins TRBV10-3 and TRBJ2-3, with TRBD2 matching 9 bases. V trimming: 4 bases; J trimming: 5 bases; junction bases outside the gene matches: 4. Germline loops: CDR1 ENHRY, CDR2 SYGVKD. CDR3 length: 14 residues. For the CDR3, the DNA is TGTGCCATCAGTGGCGGGGGGGCGGGAGATACGCAGTATTTT. Translating it yields CAISGGGAGDTQYF.

The chain couples TRBV6-5 to TRBJ1-2; 7 bases are shared with TRBD1. The CDR3 totals 14 residues. Germline V gene lookup returns CDR1 MNHEY and CDR2 SVGAGI. V was pared by 4 bases and J by 6 bases, with 8 bases of the junction left unmatched. CDR3 nucleotides: TGTGCCAGCAGTTCCCGGGACAGAGTTAATGGCTACACCTTC. Its translation: CASSSRDRVNGYTF.

The chain carries TRBV10-3 and TRBJ1-2, with 7 bases fitting TRBD1. CDR3 length equals 16 residues. Losses at the gene ends were 7 bases for V and 8 bases for J; bases not matched to a gene: 19. CDR1 and CDR2 (germline): ENHRY, SYGVKD. For the CDR3, the DNA is TGTGCCATCACCGCGGGGGGGCCCTATGAAGGGGGCGGCTACACCTTC. It is translated as CAITAGGPYEGGGYTF.

The chain has TRBV19 and TRBJ2-4; TRBD1 aligns across 10 bases. With 6 bases clipped from V and 9 bases from J, the junction kept 14 bases outside the gene matches. Germline CDR1 is LNHDA and CDR2 is SQIVND (reference sequence). The CDR3 totals 16 residues. The CDR3 DNA is TGTGCCAGTAGCAATCCGGGGGACAGGGGTAGCGGCATTCAGTACTTC. Its translation: CASSNPGDRGSGIQYF.

This chain joins TRBV18 and TRBJ1-2; TRBD1 might be the D (5 bases). From germline, CDR1 is KGHSH and CDR2 LQKENI. V shed 3 bases and J shed 8 bases, with 10 bases lying between them. The CDR3 sequence is 12 residues long. The CDR3 DNA is TGTGCCAGCTCACCGACCAGGGAAGGCTACACCTTC. Amino acids: CASSPTREGYTF.

DNA of the CDR3: TGCAGTGCTAGAAGGCAGGGTGGGCAGTACTTC. Protein product: CSARRQGGQYF. This rearrangement joins TRBV20-1 to TRBJ2-7, with a possible D match to TRBD1 (5 bases). The ends were cut back, 2 bases at V and 9 bases at J, with 11 bases in the middle. The CDR3 is 11 residues long. The germline V gene encodes CDR1 DFQATT and CDR2 SNEGSKA (reference sequence).

This chain uses TRBV9 with TRBJ2-2; 7 bases agree with TRBD1. The CDR3 is 16 residues long. Germline CDR1 reads SGDLS; CDR2 reads YYNGEE. V lost 4 bases, J lost 6 bases, and 12 bases stayed unmatched. CDR3 sequence reads: CASSFSPGQVPGELFF. The CDR3 coding sequence is TGTGCCAGCAGCTTCTCCCCCGGACAGGTGCCCGGGGAGCTGTTTTTT.

The chain employs TRBV7-9 and TRBJ1-3; weak D call: TRBD1 (5 bases). V was clipped by 5 bases and J by 0 bases, with 14 bases between them. The CDR3 runs 16 residues. Germline assignment: CDR1 SEHNR and CDR2 FQNEAQ (reference sequence). The CDR3 sequence: CASSHRTSSSGNTIYF. The DNA of the CDR3 is TGTGCCAGCAGCCACAGGACATCGAGCTCTGGAAACACCATATATTTT.

The chain couples TRBV6-5 to TRBJ1-5; D gene ambiguous. The CDR3 runs to 15 residues. CDR1 and CDR2 from the germline V gene are MNHEY and SVGAGI. Trimming took off 6 bases at V and 1 base at J, with 13 bases between the two ends. This chain's CDR3 is CASRPSGQSNQPQHF. CDR3 in DNA: TGTGCCAGCAGACCAAGTGGCCAAAGCAATCAGCCCCAGCATTTT.

This clone was detected only once. The genes are TRBV5-5 and TRBJ2-7, with 8 bases lining up with TRBD2. The V gene end was trimmed by 6 bases and the J gene end by 2 bases; junction bases not matched to a gene: 10. This CDR3 has 15 residues. CDR1 SGHKS and CDR2 YYEKEE come from the germline V gene (reference sequence). Here the CDR3 reads CASTPGGSTPYEQYF. In DNA form, the CDR3 reads TGTGCCAGCACCCCGGGGGGGTCTACTCCCTACGAGCAGTACTTC.

The chain carries TRBV7-9 and TRBJ2-5, with 7 nucleotides matching TRBD2. The CDR3 spans 15 residues. V gave up 5 bases and J gave up 4 bases; unmatched junction bases: 10. Looked up from germline, CDR1 is SEHNR and CDR2 is FQNEAQ (reference sequence). The CDR3 bases are TGTGCCAGCAGCCGCGGGGGTGGACGCCCAGAGACCCAGTACTTC. Its protein is CASSRGGGRPETQYF.

The J gene is TRBJ1-1, the V gene TRBV7-9; D is possibly TRBD1 (5 bases). Trimming stripped 1 base from V and 2 bases from J, with 17 bases between. This CDR3 spans 17 amino acids. Germline V gene lookup returns CDR1 SEHNR and CDR2 FQNEAQ (reference sequence). The chain's CDR3 is CASSLVGGARRNTEAFF. In nucleotides, the CDR3 is TGTGCCAGCAGCTTAGTGGGAGGGGCCCGCCGAAACACTGAAGCTTTCTTT.

The V gene is TRBV5-8, the J gene TRBJ2-2, with a possible D match to TRBD2 (5 bases). V gave up 0 bases and J gave up 0 bases, with 12 bases separating them. There are 17 residues in the CDR3. In germline, CDR1 is SGHTS, CDR2 YDEGEE. The CDR3 sequence: CASSLVIGSPNTGELFF. CDR3 coding DNA: TGTGCCAGCAGCTTGGTCATTGGGAGTCCGAACACCGGGGAGCTGTTTTTT.

This chain links TRBV29-1 with TRBJ1-4; 8 bases are shared with TRBD1. This CDR3 has 16 amino acids. V was clipped by 3 bases and J by 8 bases; unmatched bases: 14. Germline assignment: CDR1 SQVTM and CDR2 ANQGSEA. CDR3 in amino acids: CSVDRGQGGLGEKLFF. The CDR3 DNA sequence: TGCAGCGTTGACAGGGGGCAAGGGGGGTTGGGCGAAAAACTGTTTTTT. Together with reference TRBV29-1 and TRBJ1-4, the CDR3 gives the full variable domain: SAVISQKPSRDICQRGTSLTIQCQVDSQVTMMFWYRQQPGQSLTLIATANQGSEATYESGFVIDKFPISRPNLTFSTLTVSNMSPEDSSIYLCSVDRGQGGLGEKLFFGSGTQLSVL.

The rearrangement uses TRBV5-1 and TRBJ2-1; 7 bases line up with TRBD2. The CDR3 is 13 residues long. Germline CDR1 and CDR2: SGHRS and YFSETQ. J lost 9 bases, V lost 0 bases, and 3 bases had no gene match. This CDR3 reads CASSLVSGAEQFF. The CDR3 nucleotides read TGCGCCAGCAGCTTGGTAAGCGGGGCTGAGCAGTTCTTC.

This clone was observed a handful of times. V usage is TRBV30 and J usage is TRBJ2-7; 13 nucleotides match TRBD2. The CDR3 covers 12 residues. The junction had 0 bases not matched to a gene; V was cut back by 5 bases and J by 5 bases. Germline CDR1 reads GTSNPN; CDR2 reads SVGIG (reference sequence). The CDR3 DNA reads TGTGCCTGGGGACTAGCGGGGGACGAGCAGTACTTC. Its translation is CAWGLAGDEQYF.

This clone was counted only a few times. The V and J genes are TRBV23-1 and TRBJ1-6; possibly TRBD1 for D (5 bases). TRBV23-1 qualifies as an ORF whose function is uncertain. This CDR3 is 14 amino acids long. Between the trimmed V and J ends, which lost 4 bases and 9 bases, there was a span of 13 bases. This CDR3 is CASSPQSGASPLHF. The CDR3, as DNA: TGCGCCAGCAGTCCACAATCTGGGGCTTCACCCCTCCACTTT.

The chain employs TRBV18 and TRBJ1-2, with 7 bases identical to TRBD1. Per germline, CDR1 KGHSH and CDR2 LQKENI. This CDR3 region has 16 residues. The junction had 16 bases not matched to a gene; V was cut back by 2 bases and J by 10 bases. The CDR3: CASSPILFGDRLYYTF. CDR3 bases: TGTGCCAGCTCACCAATTCTTTTTGGGGACAGACTCTACTACACCTTC. Supplemented by reference TRBV18 and TRBJ1-2, the full variable domain reads NAGVMQNPRHLVRRRGQEARLRCSPMKGHSHVYWYRQLPEEGLKFMVYLQKENIIDESGMPKERFSAEFPKEGPSILRIQQVVRGDSAAYFCASSPILFGDRLYYTFGSGTRLTVV.